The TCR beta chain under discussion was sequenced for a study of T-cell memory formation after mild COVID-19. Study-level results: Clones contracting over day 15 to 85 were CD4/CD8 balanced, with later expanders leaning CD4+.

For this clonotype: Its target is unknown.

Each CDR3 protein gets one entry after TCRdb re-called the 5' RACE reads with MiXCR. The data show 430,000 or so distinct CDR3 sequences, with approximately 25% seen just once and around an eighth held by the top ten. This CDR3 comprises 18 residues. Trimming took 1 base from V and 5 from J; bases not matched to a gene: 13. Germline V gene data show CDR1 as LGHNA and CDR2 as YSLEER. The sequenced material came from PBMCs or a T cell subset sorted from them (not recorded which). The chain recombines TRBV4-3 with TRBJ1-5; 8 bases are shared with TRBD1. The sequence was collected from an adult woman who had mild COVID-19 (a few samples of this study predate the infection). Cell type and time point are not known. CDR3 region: CASSQAPSPGGFYQPQHF. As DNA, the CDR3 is TGCGCCAGCAGCCAAGCCCCGAGCCCAGGGGGCTTCTATCAGCCCCAGCATTTT.